Sequencing of this T cell receptor beta chain was carried out in a study of blood T cells in healthy people across ages. This clonotype was found a few times. Its antigen is currently unknown. A sample-barcoded 5' primer and a J-beta primer mix were used in a second PCR of roughly 7 to 11 cycles. Tagging of each cDNA molecule was performed by a template-switch adaptor with 12 random nucleotides. TCRdb reprocessed the 5' RACE reads with MiXCR, giving one entry per CDR3 protein. The data hold 600,000 to 900,000 distinct CDR3 sequences, with roughly 24% observed a single time. CDR1 MDHEN and CDR2 SYDVKM come from the germline V gene. This CDR3 comprises 18 residues. With V trimmed by 5 bases and J by 0 bases, 14 bases remained unmatched. Overall study findings and caveats: More naive CD4+ cells and higher diversity marked long-lived donors relative to aged donors.

In addition, the sample was reused for a study of T cells of mothers and their children.

This TCR was recovered from a boy aged 5-17 years in good health. The chain has TRBV28 and TRBJ2-7; 9 nucleotides align to TRBD2. Sequenced: blood. CDR3 nucleotides: TGTGCCAGCAGTGAAGCGGGAGGAATTGGTAAAGCCTCCTACGAGCAGTACTTC. It encodes CASSEAGGIGKASYEQYF.